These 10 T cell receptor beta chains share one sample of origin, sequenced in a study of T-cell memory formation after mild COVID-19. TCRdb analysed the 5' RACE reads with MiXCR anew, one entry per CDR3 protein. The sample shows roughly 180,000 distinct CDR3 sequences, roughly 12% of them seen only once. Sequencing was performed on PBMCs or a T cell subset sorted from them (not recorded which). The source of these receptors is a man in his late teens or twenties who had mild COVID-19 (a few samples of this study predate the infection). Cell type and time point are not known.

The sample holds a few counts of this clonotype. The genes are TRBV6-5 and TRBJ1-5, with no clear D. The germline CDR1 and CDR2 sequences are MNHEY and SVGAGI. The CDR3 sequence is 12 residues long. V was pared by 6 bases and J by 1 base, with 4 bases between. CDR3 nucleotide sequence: TGTGCCAGCAGAAAGAGCAATCAGCCCCAGCATTTT. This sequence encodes CASRKSNQPQHF.

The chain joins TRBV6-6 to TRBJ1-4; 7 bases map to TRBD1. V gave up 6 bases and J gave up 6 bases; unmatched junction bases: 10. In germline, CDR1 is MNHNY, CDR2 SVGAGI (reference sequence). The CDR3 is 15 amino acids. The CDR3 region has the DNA TGTGCCAGCAGACCCGACAGGGTTAGAGATGAAAAACTGTTTTTT. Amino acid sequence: CASRPDRVRDEKLFF.

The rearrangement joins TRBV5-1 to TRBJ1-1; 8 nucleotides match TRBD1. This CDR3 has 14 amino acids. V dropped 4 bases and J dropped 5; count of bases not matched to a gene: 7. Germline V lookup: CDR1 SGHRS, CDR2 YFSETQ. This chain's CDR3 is CASSGGQVKTEAFF. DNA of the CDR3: TGCGCCAGCAGCGGGGGACAGGTTAAAACTGAAGCTTTCTTT.

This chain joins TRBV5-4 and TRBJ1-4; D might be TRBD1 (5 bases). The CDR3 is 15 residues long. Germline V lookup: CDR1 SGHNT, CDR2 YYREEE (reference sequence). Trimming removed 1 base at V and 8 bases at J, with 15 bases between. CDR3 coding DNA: TGTGCCAGCAGCTTGAAGCAGGGAGTCTCCGAAAAACTGTTTTTT. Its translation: CASSLKQGVSEKLFF.

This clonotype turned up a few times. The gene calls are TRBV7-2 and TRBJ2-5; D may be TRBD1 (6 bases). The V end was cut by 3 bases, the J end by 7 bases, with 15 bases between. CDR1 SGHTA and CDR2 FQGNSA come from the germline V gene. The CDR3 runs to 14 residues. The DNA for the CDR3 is TGTGCCAGCAGCTTTACAGGGCCGGATAGGACCCAGTACTTC. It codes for CASSFTGPDRTQYF.

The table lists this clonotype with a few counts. The CDR3 region has the DNA TGTGCCAGCAATCCTCGACAGGGTTCCTACAATGAGCAGTTCTTC. Residues: CASNPRQGSYNEQFF. This sequence joins TRBV6-1 and TRBJ2-1; 7 positions agree with TRBD1. J gave up 1 base and V 7 bases, and 7 bases lay outside the gene matches. Germline CDR1 and CDR2: MNHNS and SASEGT. The CDR3 totals 15 residues.

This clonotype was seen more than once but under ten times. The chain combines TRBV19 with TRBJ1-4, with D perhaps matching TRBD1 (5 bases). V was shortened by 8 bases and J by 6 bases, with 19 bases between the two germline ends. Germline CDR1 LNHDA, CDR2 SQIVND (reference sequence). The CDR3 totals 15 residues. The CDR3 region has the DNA TGTGCCAGTGGGCCGACAGCCCACGGGGATGAAAAACTGTTTTTT. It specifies CASGPTAHGDEKLFF.

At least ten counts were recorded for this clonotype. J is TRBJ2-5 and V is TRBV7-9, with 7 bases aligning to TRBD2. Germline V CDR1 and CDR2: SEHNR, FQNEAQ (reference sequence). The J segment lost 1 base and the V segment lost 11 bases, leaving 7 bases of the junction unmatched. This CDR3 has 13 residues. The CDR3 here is CAPGGGPQETQYF. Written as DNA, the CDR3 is TGTGCCCCGGGCGGGGGTCCCCAAGAGACCCAGTACTTC.

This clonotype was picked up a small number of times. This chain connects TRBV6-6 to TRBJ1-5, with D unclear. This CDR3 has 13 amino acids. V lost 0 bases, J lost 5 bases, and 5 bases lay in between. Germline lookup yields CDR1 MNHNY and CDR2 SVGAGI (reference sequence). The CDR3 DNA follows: TGTGCCAGCAGTTACTCGAGAGATCAGCCCCAGCATTTT. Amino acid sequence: CASSYSRDQPQHF.

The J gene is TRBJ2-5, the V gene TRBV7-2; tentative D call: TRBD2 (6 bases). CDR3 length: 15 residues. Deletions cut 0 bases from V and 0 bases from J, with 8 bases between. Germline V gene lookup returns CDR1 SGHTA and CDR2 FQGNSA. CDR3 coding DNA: TGTGCCAGCAGCTTAGCTGGGGGGTACCAAGAGACCCAGTACTTC. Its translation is CASSLAGGYQETQYF.